Presented here are 10 T cell receptor beta chains from one specimen sequenced in a study of blood T cells in healthy people across ages. A second about 6 to 12 cycle PCR used barcoded and J-beta primers. Each CDR3 protein gets one entry after TCRdb re-called the 5' RACE reads with MiXCR. In the table there are about 670,000 distinct CDR3 sequences, approximately 52% of which are singletons. Sample: blood. The source is an elderly woman in good health.

This clonotype was counted only a few times. The chain joins TRBV10-3 to TRBJ2-7, with a possible D match to TRBD1 (7 bases). The V end lost 4 bases, the J end lost 1 base, and 14 bases lay between the germline ends. The CDR3 is 15 amino acids. CDR1 and CDR2 (germline): ENHRY, SYGVKD. CDR3 bases: TGTGCCATCAGTGCCCGGGACAGCGGGTCCTACGAGCAGTACTTC. Protein: CAISARDSGSYEQYF.

In its sample, this clonotype was seen once. The chain has TRBV5-6 and TRBJ1-6, with D possibly TRBD1 on 6 matching bases. Germline V gene data show CDR1 as SGHDT and CDR2 as YYEEEE. The CDR3 totals 15 residues. Trimming stripped 2 bases from V and 7 bases from J, with 13 bases between. The CDR3 DNA sequence: TGTGCCAGCAGCTTCGTGACAGGCGGGAATTCACCCCTCCACTTT. Translation gives CASSFVTGGNSPLHF.

As to this clonotype: A clone one base away is much larger, so this may be a read error. The chain uses TRBV5-1 and TRBJ2-1; unclear D gene. The CDR3 has 12 residues. The germline CDR1 and CDR2 sequences are SGHRS and YFSETQ. CDR3 DNA sequence: TGCGCCAGCAGCTTGATCTCCAATGGGCAGTTCTTC. Residues: CASSLISNGQFF.

V gene TRBV28 combines with J gene TRBJ2-4; D uncertain. CDR1 MDHEN and CDR2 SYDVKM come from the germline V gene. The CDR3 is made up of 15 amino acids. The ends were cut back, 5 bases at V and 2 bases at J, with 13 bases in the middle. The CDR3 loop is CASSPSGDTKNIQYF. The DNA of the CDR3 is TGTGCCAGCAGTCCCTCGGGCGACACCAAAAACATTCAGTACTTC.

Only a few counts were recorded for this clonotype. The chain is built from TRBV3-1 and TRBJ2-1; D is uncertain. Germline V gene sequence: CDR1 LGHDT, CDR2 YNNKEL (reference sequence). This CDR3 is built from 19 residues. Trimming took 2 bases from V and 1 from J, leaving 21 bases between them. The CDR3 region is CASSQRSGKGKASYNEQFF. CDR3 in DNA: TGTGCCAGCAGCCAAAGGAGTGGAAAAGGAAAGGCTTCCTACAATGAGCAGTTCTTC.

This clonotype was seen once. The chain has TRBV7-9 and TRBJ1-1; 10 nucleotides line up with TRBD1. From germline, CDR1 is SEHNR and CDR2 FQNEAQ (reference sequence). Trimming at V came to 5 bases and at J to 11 bases, leaving 8 bases not matched to a gene. The CDR3 covers 13 residues. The CDR3 here is CASSIGQGEAAFF. The CDR3 DNA reads TGTGCCAGCAGCATCGGACAGGGGGAGGCTGCTTTCTTT. The entire variable domain, with the rest obtained from reference TRBV7-9 and TRBJ1-1, is as follows: DTGVSQNPRHKITKRGQNVTFRCDPISEHNRLYWYRQTLGQGPEFLTYFQNEAQLEKSRLLSDRFSAERPKGSFSTLEIQRTEQGDSAMYLCASSIGQGEAAFFGQGTRLTVV.

The chain joins TRBV15 to TRBJ2-3; no clear D gene. Trimming removed 5 bases at V and 2 bases at J, with 8 bases between. The germline CDR1 and CDR2 sequences are LNHNV and YYDKDF (reference sequence). CDR3 size: 13 residues. The CDR3 spells CATSGSNTDTQYF. In DNA form, the CDR3 reads TGTGCCACCAGCGGAAGTAACACAGATACGCAGTATTTT.

This clonotype has a handful of counts. The CDR3 region is CASSERLAATDTQYF. In DNA, the CDR3 is TGTGCCAGCAGTGAAAGGCTAGCGGCCACAGATACGCAGTATTTT. The chain uses TRBV2 and TRBJ2-3; 7 nucleotides match TRBD2. Trimming took 2 bases from V and 2 from J; bases not matched to a gene: 4. CDR3 length equals 15 residues. In germline, CDR1 is SNHLY, CDR2 FYNNEI.

The chain has TRBV7-2 and TRBJ2-7; D ambiguous. This CDR3 spans 13 amino acids. Deletions cut 5 bases from V and 2 bases from J, with 10 bases between. Germline-derived CDR1 and CDR2 are SGHTA and FQGNSA. This CDR3 reads CASSTTRTYEQYF. The CDR3 DNA follows: TGTGCCAGCAGCACCACACGGACCTACGAGCAGTACTTC.

This chain links TRBV7-2 with TRBJ2-1, with D unclear. CDR3 size: 16 residues. The V gene lost 1 base and the J gene lost 9 bases, with 19 bases spanning the gap. Germline CDR1 is SGHTA and CDR2 is FQGNSA. The CDR3 DNA follows: TGTGCCAGCAGCTTAGACTCGGGCCTCCCCGGCATTGAGCAGTTCTTC. This translates into CASSLDSGLPGIEQFF.